This T cell receptor beta chain was captured by sequencing in a study of blood T cell repertoires in COVID-19. As regards this clone: Other DNA sequences from this sample encode an identical CDR3 as well.

Per the authors' pipeline: Using reference gene primer amplification, nucleated cell counts were estimated. Sequencing was performed with immunoSEQ multiplex PCR; in TCRdb, only in-frame clones are kept and a portion is missing. That table supplies the V and J calls and clone size; D and trimming were determined from the DNA. Of approximately 200,000 clones listed, about 82% were seen once; the top ten hold 8% to 10%. The specimen sequenced was PBMCs or T cells enriched from blood (not recorded which). The source is a woman in her 30s who had recovered from COVID-19.

CDR3 region: CASSSGQGAYEQYF. Written as DNA, the CDR3 is TGTGCCAGCAGTTCGGGACAGGGGGCGTACGAGCAGTACTTC. This chain uses TRBV27 with TRBJ2-7; 12 nucleotides agree with TRBD1. There are 14 residues in the CDR3. After removal of 4 bases from V and 4 bases from J, the junction contained 2 bases not matched to a gene. The germline CDR1 and CDR2 sequences are MNHEY and SMNVEV (reference sequence).